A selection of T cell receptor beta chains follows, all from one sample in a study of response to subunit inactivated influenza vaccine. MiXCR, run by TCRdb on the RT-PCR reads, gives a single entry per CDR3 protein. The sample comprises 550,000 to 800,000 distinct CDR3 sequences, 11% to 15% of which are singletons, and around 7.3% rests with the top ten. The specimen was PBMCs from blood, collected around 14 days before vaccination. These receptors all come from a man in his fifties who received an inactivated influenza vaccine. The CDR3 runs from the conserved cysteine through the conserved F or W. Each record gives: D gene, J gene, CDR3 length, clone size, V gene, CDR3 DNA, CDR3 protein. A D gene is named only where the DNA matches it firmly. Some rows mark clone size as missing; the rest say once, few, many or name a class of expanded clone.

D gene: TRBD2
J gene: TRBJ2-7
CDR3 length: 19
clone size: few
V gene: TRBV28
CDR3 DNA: TGTGCCAGCAGTGGACAGGACTTGACTAGCGGGAGGTGGTCCTACGAGCAGTACTTC
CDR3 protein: CASSGQDLTSGRWSYEQYF

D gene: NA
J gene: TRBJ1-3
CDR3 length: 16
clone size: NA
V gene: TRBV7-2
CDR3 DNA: TGTGCCAGCAGCTTTGCCCGGACGCCCTCTGGAAACACCATATATTTT
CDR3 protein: CASSFARTPSGNTIYF

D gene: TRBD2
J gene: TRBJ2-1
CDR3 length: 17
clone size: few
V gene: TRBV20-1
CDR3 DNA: TGCAGTGCTAGAGGGGGACTAGCGGGAGTTTTTTACAATGAGCAGTTCTTC
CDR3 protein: CSARGGLAGVFYNEQFF

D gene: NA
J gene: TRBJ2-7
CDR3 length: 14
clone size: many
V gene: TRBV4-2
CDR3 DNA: TGTGCCAGCAGCCCCGTCCCGGGACTTTACGAGCAGTACTTC
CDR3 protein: CASSPVPGLYEQYF

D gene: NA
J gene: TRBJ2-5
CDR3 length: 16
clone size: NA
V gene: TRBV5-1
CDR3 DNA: TGCGCCAGCAGCTCGTCAGACAGGAACAATTGGGGGACCCAGTACTTC
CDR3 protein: CASSSSDRNNWGTQYF

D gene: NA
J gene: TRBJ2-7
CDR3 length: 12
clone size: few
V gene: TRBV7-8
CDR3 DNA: TGTGCCACCGGGCCCAGGGACTACGAGCAGTACTTC
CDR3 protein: CATGPRDYEQYF

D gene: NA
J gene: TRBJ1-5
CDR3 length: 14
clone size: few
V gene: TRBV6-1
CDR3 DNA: TGTGCCAGCAGGACGCATGGGGGGGGTCAGCCCCAGCATTTT
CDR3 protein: CASRTHGGGQPQHF

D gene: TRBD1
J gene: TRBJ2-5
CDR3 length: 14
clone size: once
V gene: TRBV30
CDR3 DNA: TGTGCCTGGAGTCGGCTGGGACAGCAAGAGACCCAGTACTTC
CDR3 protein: CAWSRLGQQETQYF

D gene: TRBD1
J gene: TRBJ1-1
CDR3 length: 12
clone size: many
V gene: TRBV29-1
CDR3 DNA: TGCAGCGATAAACAGGGGGGAACTGAAGCTTTCTTT
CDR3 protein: CSDKQGGTEAFF

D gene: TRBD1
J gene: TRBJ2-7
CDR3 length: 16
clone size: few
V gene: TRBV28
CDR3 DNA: TGTGCCAGCAGTCCCATACAGGGGATCCCCCCCCTCGAGCAGTACTTC
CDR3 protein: CASSPIQGIPPLEQYF

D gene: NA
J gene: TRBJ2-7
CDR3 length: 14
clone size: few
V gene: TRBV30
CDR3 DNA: TGTGCCGGCCGCCCCCAGGGTTTCTCCTACGAGCAGTACTTC
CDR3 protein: CAGRPQGFSYEQYF

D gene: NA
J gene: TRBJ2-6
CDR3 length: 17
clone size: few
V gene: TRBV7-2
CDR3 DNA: TGTGCCAGCAGCTTCAGCCAGTCGTACTCTGGGGCCAACGTCCTGACTTTC
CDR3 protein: CASSFSQSYSGANVLTF

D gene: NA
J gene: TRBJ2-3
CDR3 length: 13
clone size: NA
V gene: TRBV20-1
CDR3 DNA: TGCAGTGCTAGAGATCTCAGCACAGATACGCAGTATTTT
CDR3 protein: CSARDLSTDTQYF

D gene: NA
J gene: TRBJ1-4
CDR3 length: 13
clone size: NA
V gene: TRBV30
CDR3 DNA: TGTGCCTGGTCCCGAGACAATAATGAAAAACTGTTTTTT
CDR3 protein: CAWSRDNNEKLFF

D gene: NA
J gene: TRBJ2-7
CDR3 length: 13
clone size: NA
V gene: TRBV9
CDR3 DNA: TGTGCCAGCAGCGGAGGAAACCTCTACGAGCAGTACTTC
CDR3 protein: CASSGGNLYEQYF

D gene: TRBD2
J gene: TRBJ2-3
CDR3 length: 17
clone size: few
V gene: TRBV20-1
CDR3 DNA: TGCAGTGCTAGAGCGGGACTAGCGGGGGGATACACAGATACGCAGTATTTT
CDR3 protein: CSARAGLAGGYTDTQYF

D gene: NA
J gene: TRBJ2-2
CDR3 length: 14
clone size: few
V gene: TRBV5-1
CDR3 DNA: TGCGCCAGCAGCATTAAAGGGGGATCCGGGGAGCTGTTTTTT
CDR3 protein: CASSIKGGSGELFF

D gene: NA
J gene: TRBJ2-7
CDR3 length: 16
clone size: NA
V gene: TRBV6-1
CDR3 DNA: TGTGCCAGCAGTGATCCCGGGACGGAGTCCTCCTACGAGCAGTACTTC
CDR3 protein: CASSDPGTESSYEQYF

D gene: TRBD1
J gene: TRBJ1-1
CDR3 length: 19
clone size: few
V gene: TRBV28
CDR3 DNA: TGTGCCAGCAGTCTCCGCTCGACAGGGGTCGGTCTGCGAGGCACTGAAGCTTTCTTT
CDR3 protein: CASSLRSTGVGLRGTEAFF

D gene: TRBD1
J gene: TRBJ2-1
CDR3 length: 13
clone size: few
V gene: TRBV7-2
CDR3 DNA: TGTGCCAGCAGCTTAAGGGACAGCCATGAGCAGTTCTTC
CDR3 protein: CASSLRDSHEQFF

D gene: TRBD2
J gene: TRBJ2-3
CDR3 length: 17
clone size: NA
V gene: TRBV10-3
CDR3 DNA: TGTGCCATCAGTGGCGGGACTAGCGGGAGTTGGTTAGATACGCAGTATTTT
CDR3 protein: CAISGGTSGSWLDTQYF

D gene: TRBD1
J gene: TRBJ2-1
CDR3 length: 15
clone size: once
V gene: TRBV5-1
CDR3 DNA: TGCGCCAGCAGCTTGGCCGGGGGACAGGTCGATGAGCAGTTCTTC
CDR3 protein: CASSLAGGQVDEQFF

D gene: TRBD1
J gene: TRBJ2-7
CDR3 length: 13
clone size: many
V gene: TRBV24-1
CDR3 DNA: TGTGCCACCAGGACGGGACAGGACTACGAGCAGTACTTC
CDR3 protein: CATRTGQDYEQYF

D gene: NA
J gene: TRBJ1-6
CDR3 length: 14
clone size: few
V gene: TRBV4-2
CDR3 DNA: TGTGCCAGCAGCCCGAGAAATTATAATTCACCCCTCCACTTT
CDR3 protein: CASSPRNYNSPLHF

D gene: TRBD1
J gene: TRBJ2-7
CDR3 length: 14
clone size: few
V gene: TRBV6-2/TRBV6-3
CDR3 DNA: TGTGCCAGCAGTTACGAGGGACAGAACTACGAGCAGTACTTC
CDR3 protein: CASSYEGQNYEQYF

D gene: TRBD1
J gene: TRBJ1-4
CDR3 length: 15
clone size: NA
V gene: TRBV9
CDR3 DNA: TGTGCCAGCAGCGTAACCGGGACAGCTAATGAAAAACTGTTTTTT
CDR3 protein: CASSVTGTANEKLFF

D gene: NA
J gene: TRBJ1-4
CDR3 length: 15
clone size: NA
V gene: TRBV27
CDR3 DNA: TGTGCCAGCAGTTTATCCCCAGGCCTTAATGAAAAACTGTTTTTT
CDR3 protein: CASSLSPGLNEKLFF

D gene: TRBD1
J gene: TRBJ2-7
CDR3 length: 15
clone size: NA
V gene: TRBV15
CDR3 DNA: TGTGCCACCAGCAGCGCAGGACAGGGTACCTACGAGCAGTACTTC
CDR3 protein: CATSSAGQGTYEQYF

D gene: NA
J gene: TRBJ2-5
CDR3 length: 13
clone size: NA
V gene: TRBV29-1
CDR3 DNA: TGCAGCGGGGGTGGTGCGGTGAAAGAGACCCAGTACTTC
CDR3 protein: CSGGGAVKETQYF

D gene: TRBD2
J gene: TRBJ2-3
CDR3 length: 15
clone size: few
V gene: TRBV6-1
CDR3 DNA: TGTGCCAGCATAGGGTTAGGGAGGGGCACAGATACGCAGTATTTT
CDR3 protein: CASIGLGRGTDTQYF

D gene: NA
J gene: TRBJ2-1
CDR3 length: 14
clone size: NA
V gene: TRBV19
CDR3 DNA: TGTGCCAGTAGGGGAAATGAGTTTAACAATGAGCAGTTCTTC
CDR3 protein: CASRGNEFNNEQFF

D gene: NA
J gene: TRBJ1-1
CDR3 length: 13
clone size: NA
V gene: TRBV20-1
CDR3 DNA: TGCAGTGCTTGGAGGGACTCGAACACTGAAGCTTTCTTT
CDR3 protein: CSAWRDSNTEAFF

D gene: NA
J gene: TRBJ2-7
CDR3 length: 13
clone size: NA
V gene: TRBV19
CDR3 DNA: TGTGCCAGTAGTACTGGCCCTACCGGCGAGCAGTACTTC
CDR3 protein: CASSTGPTGEQYF

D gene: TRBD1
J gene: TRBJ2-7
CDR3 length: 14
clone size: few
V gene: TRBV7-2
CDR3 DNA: TGTGCCAGCAGCACCGGGACAGGGATCTACGAGCAGTACTTC
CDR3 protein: CASSTGTGIYEQYF

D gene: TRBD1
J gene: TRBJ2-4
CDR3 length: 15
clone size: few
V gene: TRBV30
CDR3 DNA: TGTGCCTGGAGTGTCCTTGGGACAGGGAAAAACATTCAGTACTTC
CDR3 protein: CAWSVLGTGKNIQYF

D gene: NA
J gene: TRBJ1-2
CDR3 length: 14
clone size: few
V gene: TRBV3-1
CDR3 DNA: TGTGCCAGCAGCCCTGGCCGGTCCAGGGATGGCTACACCTTC
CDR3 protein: CASSPGRSRDGYTF

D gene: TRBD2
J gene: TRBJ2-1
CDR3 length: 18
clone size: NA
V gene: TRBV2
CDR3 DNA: TGTGCCAGCAGTGGGGACGAGGGACTAGCGGGAATTCAGGTTGAGCAGTTCTTC
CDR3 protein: CASSGDEGLAGIQVEQFF

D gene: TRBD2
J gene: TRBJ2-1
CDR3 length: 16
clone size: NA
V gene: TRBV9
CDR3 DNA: TGTGCCAGCAGCGTAGGTTCTAGCGGGGGTGGCAATGAGCAGTTCTTC
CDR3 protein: CASSVGSSGGGNEQFF

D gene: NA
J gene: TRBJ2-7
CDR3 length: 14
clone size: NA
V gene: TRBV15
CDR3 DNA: TGTGCCACCAGCAGAGGCGGGGACCGCTACGAGCAGTACTTC
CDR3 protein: CATSRGGDRYEQYF

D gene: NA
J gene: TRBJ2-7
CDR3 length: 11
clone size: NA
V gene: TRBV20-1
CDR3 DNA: TGCAGTGCTAGAGTAGGACACGAGCAGTACTTC
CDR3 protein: CSARVGHEQYF

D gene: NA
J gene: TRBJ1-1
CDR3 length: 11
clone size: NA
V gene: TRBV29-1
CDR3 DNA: TGCAGCGTTGTACCAGGGACTGAAGCTTTCTTT
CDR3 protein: CSVVPGTEAFF

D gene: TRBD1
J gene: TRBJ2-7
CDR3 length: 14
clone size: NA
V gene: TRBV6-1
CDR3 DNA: TGTGCCAGCAGCCAGGACAGGACGCCATACGAGCAGTACTTC
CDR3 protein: CASSQDRTPYEQYF